Presented here are 27 T cell receptor beta chains from one specimen sequenced in a study of glioma-infiltrating T cells. The iRepertoire nested amplicon-rescue multiplex PCR amplified TCR alpha and beta CDR3s from RNA. TCRdb reprocessed the multiplex PCR reads via MiXCR and lists one record per CDR3 protein. The sample includes more than 9,500 distinct CDR3 sequences, 26% of them seen just once. Sequenced material: glioma tissue, nonneoplastic brain tissue, or PBMCs (not recorded which). Receptors were obtained from a human donor with low-grade glioma or glioblastoma, undergoing nonglioma brain surgery, or in good health (not recorded which).

This clonotype has a handful of counts. In DNA, the CDR3 is TGTGCCAGTACCAGGAGTAGGGGGCTACTAGCCAAAAACATTCAGTACTTC. This codes for CASTRSRGLLAKNIQYF. The rearrangement joins TRBV19 to TRBJ2-4; 7 nucleotides match TRBD1. Germline loops: CDR1 LNHDA, CDR2 SQIVND (reference sequence). CDR3 size: 17 residues. J gave up 0 bases and V 7 bases, and 12 bases lay outside the gene matches.

By its share, this clonotype is medium-sized. V and J are TRBV27 and TRBJ1-5; 8 bases fit TRBD1. Trimming cost V 1 base and J 1 base; bases outside gene matches: 6. This CDR3 spans 17 amino acids. Germline assignment: CDR1 MNHEY and CDR2 SMNVEV (reference sequence). This CDR3 reads CASSLYGQGESNQPQHF. The DNA of the CDR3 is TGTGCCAGCAGTTTATATGGACAGGGAGAAAGCAATCAGCCCCAGCATTTT.

This clonotype was observed a handful of times. The CDR3 DNA sequence: TGTGCCAGCACTAATGACCGCGGGCGCACAGATACGCAGTATTTT. Protein product: CASTNDRGRTDTQYF. This chain connects TRBV11-3 to TRBJ2-3, with D possibly TRBD2 on 5 matching bases. The CDR3 covers 15 residues. Per the germline V gene, CDR1 is SGHNT and CDR2 is YENEEA. V was trimmed by 7 bases and J by 1 base, leaving 15 bases between them.

On this clonotype itself: A much larger clone lies a single base off, so this may be a read error. V usage is TRBV20-1 and J usage is TRBJ2-7; 7 bases are a match to TRBD2. The CDR3 spans 15 residues. Per germline, CDR1 DFQATT and CDR2 SNEGSKA (reference sequence). With 3 bases clipped from V and 3 bases from J, the junction kept 11 bases outside the gene matches. The CDR3 nucleotides read TGCAGTGCTAGCACTCTAGCGGAGGGATGCTACGAGCAGTACTTC. Translating it yields CSASTLAEGCYEQYF.

On this clonotype itself: A much bigger clone sits one base away, suggesting this may be a read error. The rearrangement uses TRBV6-6 and TRBJ2-7; no clear D gene. Trimming left V 5 bases short and J 5 bases short, with 10 bases between. The CDR3 has 12 amino acids. The germline CDR1 and CDR2 sequences are MNHNY and SVGAGI (reference sequence). CDR3 sequence reads: CASSALSNEQYF. DNA of the CDR3: TGTGCCAGCAGTGCGCTATCCAACGAGCAGTACTTC.

For this clonotype: Since a much larger clone is just one base distant, this may be a read error. This rearrangement joins TRBV7-2 to TRBJ2-5; TRBD1 matches 8 bases. V was pared by 11 bases and J by 2 bases, with 7 bases of the junction left unmatched. This CDR3 has 13 amino acids. CDR1 SGHTA and CDR2 FQGNSA come from the germline V gene. DNA for the CDR3: TGTGCCTTACGAGGACAGGGTCAAGAGACCCAGTACTTC. Translation gives CALRGQGQETQYF.

This clonotype was detected a few times. A much larger clone differs by one base, so this may be a read error. In DNA form, the CDR3 reads TGTGCCGGCAGCTTAGCAGGGATTGGCGACACTGAAGCTTTCTTT. Protein sequence: CAGSLAGIGDTEAFF. The V and J genes are TRBV7-2 and TRBJ1-1; a possible D gene is TRBD1 (5 bases). CDR1 is SGHTA and CDR2 is FQGNSA in the germline V gene. The CDR3 loop spans 15 amino acids.

This clonotype was counted only a few times. V is TRBV4-1 and J is TRBJ1-2, with D possibly matching TRBD1 (5 bases). From germline, CDR1 is MGHRA and CDR2 YSYEKL. Trimming took 0 bases from V and 8 from J, leaving 22 bases between them. The CDR3 loop spans 17 amino acids. CDR3 DNA: TGCGCCAGCAGCCAAGAGAGGAGGGGAACTCTCAGGGTCGGCTACACCTTC. Translation gives CASSQERRGTLRVGYTF.

The V and J genes are TRBV29-1 and TRBJ2-3, with D perhaps TRBD2 (5 bases). This CDR3 spans 14 amino acids. Trimming took off 7 bases at V and 6 bases at J, with 20 bases between the two ends. Germline V CDR1 and CDR2: SQVTM, ANQGSEA. The CDR3 nucleotides are TGCAGCGCCCGATGTTGTCCCACTAGGGATACGCAGTATTTT. This translates into CSARCCPTRDTQYF.

This clonotype has only a few counts. The genes are TRBV7-8 and TRBJ1-5; perhaps TRBD1 as D (5 bases). The CDR3 sequence is 13 residues long. The V end lost 5 bases, the J end lost 5 bases, and 10 bases lay between the germline ends. The germline CDR1 and CDR2 sequences are SGHVS and FQNEAQ. The CDR3 coding sequence is TGTGCCAGCAGCGAGGGGAGGGATCAGCCCCAGCATTTT. Amino acid sequence: CASSEGRDQPQHF.

V is TRBV2 and J is TRBJ2-1, with D perhaps TRBD1 (5 bases). V shed 3 bases and J shed 1 base, with 7 bases lying between them. Germline assignment: CDR1 SNHLY and CDR2 FYNNEI. The CDR3 is 14 amino acids. The chain's CDR3 is CASSDTGSYNEQFF. The CDR3 region has the DNA TGTGCCAGCAGTGACACAGGTTCCTACAATGAGCAGTTCTTC. The whole variable domain, remainder taken from reference TRBV2 and TRBJ2-1, is EPEVTQTPSHQVTQMGQEVILRCVPISNHLYFYWYRQILGQKVEFLVSFYNNEISEKSEIFDDQFSVERPDGSNFTLKIRSTKLEDSAMYFCASSDTGSYNEQFFGPGTRLTVL.

This clonotype was detected a few times. V usage is TRBV2 and J usage is TRBJ2-1, with D tentatively TRBD1 (5 bases). The germline V and J ends were trimmed by 6 bases and 12 bases, with 9 bases remaining between them. Germline values: CDR1 SNHLY, CDR2 FYNNEI. The CDR3 has 10 amino acids. CDR3 nucleotides: TGTGCCAGCAGCGCTCAGGGGCAGTTCTTC. It codes for CASSAQGQFF.

This clonotype was counted only a few times. This chain joins TRBV11-2 and TRBJ2-3, with D perhaps TRBD2 (6 bases). The V and J ends lost 4 bases and 2 bases respectively, with 22 bases between them. The CDR3 contains 18 residues. CDR1 is SGHAT, CDR2 FQNNGV, per germline. The CDR3 DNA follows: TGTGCCAGCAGCTCGAACGATTTGGCAATGCGGGACACAGATACGCAGTATTTT. Its protein is CASSSNDLAMRDTDTQYF.

The table lists this clonotype with a few counts. The chain couples TRBV7-2 to TRBJ2-2; D is ambiguous. From germline, CDR1 is SGHTA and CDR2 FQGNSA. The CDR3 has 16 amino acids. V lost 2 bases, J lost 0 bases, and 10 bases lay in between. The CDR3 loop reads CASSLNLGPNTGELFF. Here the CDR3 DNA reads TGTGCCAGCAGCTTAAATCTGGGCCCGAACACCGGGGAGCTGTTTTTT.

The V gene is TRBV19, the J gene TRBJ1-4; D gene unclear. Germline CDR1 is LNHDA and CDR2 is SQIVND (reference sequence). V lost 3 bases and J lost 5, with 10 bases in between. The CDR3 contains 14 residues. The CDR3 region has the DNA TGTGCCAGTAGTATTAGGGCAGACAATGAAAAACTGTTTTTT. The encoded protein is CASSIRADNEKLFF.

V is TRBV4-1 and J is TRBJ2-7; 8 nucleotides align to TRBD1. This CDR3 contains 15 residues. The germline gives CDR1 MGHRA, CDR2 YSYEKL. V was clipped by 1 base and J by 1 base; unmatched bases: 3. CDR3 coding DNA: TGCGCCAGCAGCCAAGGCCGGGACAGGTCCTACGAGCAGTACTTC. It yields the protein CASSQGRDRSYEQYF.

Relative to its sample, this clonotype is medium-sized. The V and J genes are TRBV20-1 and TRBJ2-7, with D maybe TRBD2 (6 bases). Trimming took off 0 bases at V and 3 bases at J, with 12 bases between the two ends. This CDR3 spans 14 amino acids. Germline V gene data show CDR1 as DFQATT and CDR2 as SNEGSKA (reference sequence). CDR3 nucleotides: TGCAGTGCTAGAGAAAGGGAGGCGTTCTACGAGCAGTACTTC. It yields the protein CSAREREAFYEQYF.

The chain recombines TRBV4-1 with TRBJ1-4, with 7 nucleotides matching TRBD1. The CDR3 is made up of 18 amino acids. The ends lost 0 bases at V and 1 base at J; junction bases unmatched: 8. CDR1 is MGHRA, CDR2 YSYEKL, per germline. The CDR3 nucleotides read TGCGCCAGCAGCCAAGATCTTGTCAGGGGGGTAACTAATGAAAAACTGTTTTTT. Amino acids: CASSQDLVRGVTNEKLFF.

J is TRBJ2-2 and V is TRBV28, with 9 bases aligning to TRBD1. The germline CDR1 and CDR2 sequences are MDHEN and SYDVKM. V was clipped by 6 bases and J by 3 bases; unmatched bases: 5. The CDR3 loop spans 15 amino acids. In DNA form, the CDR3 reads TGTGCCAGCAGAGCAGACAGGGGGGACACCGGGGAGCTGTTTTTT. Residues: CASRADRGDTGELFF.

This clonotype was counted between two and nine times. The chain employs TRBV5-6 and TRBJ1-3; unclear D gene. The CDR3 covers 16 residues. Germline values: CDR1 SGHDT, CDR2 YYEEEE. With 1 base removed from V and 3 bases from J, the gap between germline ends came to 14 bases. CDR3 sequence (DNA): TGTGCCAGCAGCTTGACCTCCCTAATCTATGGAAACACCATATATTTT. As protein: CASSLTSLIYGNTIYF.

The table lists this clonotype with a few counts. One base away lies a much larger clone, so this may be a sequencing read error. The chain is built from TRBV6-6 and TRBJ1-5; D unresolved. Germline V gene sequence: CDR1 MNHNY, CDR2 SVGAGI (reference sequence). This CDR3 is built from 15 residues. V dropped 2 bases and J dropped 5 bases, with 13 bases sitting between them. CDR3 sequence: CASSYLALTDQPQHF. CDR3 nucleotides: TGTGCCAGCAGTTACCTAGCCCTGACGGATCAGCCCCAGCATTTT.

In this sample, this clonotype turned up many times. This chain joins TRBV19 and TRBJ1-1, with D possibly matching TRBD1 (5 bases). This CDR3 is 12 amino acids long. Trimming shortened V by 7 bases and J by 7 bases, and 13 bases separated the two germline ends. From germline, CDR1 is LNHDA and CDR2 SQIVND (reference sequence). Here the CDR3 reads CASTLWGGEAFF. In DNA, the CDR3 is TGTGCCAGTACCCTATGGGGGGGTGAAGCTTTCTTT.

As to this clonotype: This sequence may be a read error, since a much larger clone differs from it by one base. The chain joins TRBV19 to TRBJ1-2; no clear D gene. CDR3 size: 14 residues. Germline CDR1 is LNHDA and CDR2 is SQIVND (reference sequence). Trimming left V 8 bases short and J 0 bases short, with 13 bases between. The CDR3 coding sequence is TGTGCCAGTGGTCCCATGGATGCTAACTATGGCTACACCTTC. Translation: CASGPMDANYGYTF. The variable domain in full, with the rest retrieved from reference TRBV19 and TRBJ1-2, is DGGITQSPKYLFRKEGQNVTLSCEQNLNHDAMYWYRQDPGQGLRLIYYSQIVNDFQKGDIAEGYSVSREKKESFPLTVTSAQKNPTAFYLCASGPMDANYGYTFGSGTRLTVV.

With respect to this clonotype: This may be a read error: a much more frequent sequence differs by one nucleotide. The V and J genes are TRBV4-1 and TRBJ1-1; D unclear. Germline values: CDR1 MGHRA, CDR2 YSYEKL. The CDR3 has 12 residues. The CDR3 nucleotides read TGTGCCAGCAGCTTATGGCAGGAGGGAGCTTTCTTT. Residues: CASSLWQEGAFF.

As for this clonotype: Just one base apart from a much larger clone, this may be a read error. The chain couples TRBV6-6 to TRBJ1-6, with TRBD1 identical over 7 bases. The junction had 12 bases not matched to a gene; V was cut back by 10 bases and J by 6 bases. The CDR3 has 15 residues. Germline lookup yields CDR1 MNHNY and CDR2 SVGAGI (reference sequence). The CDR3 DNA follows: TGTGCCACCAGCCCCCGACAGGGACTTAATTCACCCCTCCACTTT. Its protein product is CATSPRQGLNSPLHF.

The genes are TRBV3-1 and TRBJ2-7; 8 bases fit TRBD1. The V gene end was trimmed by 1 base and the J gene end by 2 bases; junction bases not matched to a gene: 7. The length of the CDR3 is 16 residues. The germline CDR1 and CDR2 sequences are LGHDT and YNNKEL (reference sequence). CDR3 sequence (DNA): TGTGCCAGCAGCCAAGCCGCGGGACAGGCCGCCTACGAGCAGTACTTC. It encodes CASSQAAGQAAYEQYF.

As for this clonotype: This clone may be a read error of a much larger clone one base away. The chain joins TRBV4-1 to TRBJ2-7, with 7 bases aligning to TRBD1. From germline, CDR1 is MGHRA and CDR2 YSYEKL. This CDR3 contains 14 residues. CDR3 DNA: TGCGCCAGCAGCCCTGGGACAGAATCCTACGAGAAGTACTTC. Residues: CASSPGTESYEKYF.